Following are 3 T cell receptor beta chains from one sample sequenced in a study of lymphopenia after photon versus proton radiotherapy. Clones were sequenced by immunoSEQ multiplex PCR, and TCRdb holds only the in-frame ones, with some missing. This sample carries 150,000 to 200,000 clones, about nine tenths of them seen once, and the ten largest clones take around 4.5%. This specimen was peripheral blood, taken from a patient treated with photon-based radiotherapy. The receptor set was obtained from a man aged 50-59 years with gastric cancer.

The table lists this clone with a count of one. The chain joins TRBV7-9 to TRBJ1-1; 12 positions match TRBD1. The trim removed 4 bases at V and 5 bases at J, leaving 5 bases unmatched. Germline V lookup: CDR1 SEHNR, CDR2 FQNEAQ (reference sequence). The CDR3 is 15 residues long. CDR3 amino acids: CASSSGTGGYTEAFF. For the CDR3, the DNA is TGTGCCAGCAGCTCCGGGACAGGGGGCTATACTGAAGCTTTCTTT.

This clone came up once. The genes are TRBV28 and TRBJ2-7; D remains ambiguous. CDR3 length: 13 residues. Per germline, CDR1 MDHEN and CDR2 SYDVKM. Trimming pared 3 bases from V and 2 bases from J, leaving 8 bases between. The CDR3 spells CASSLNSPYEQYF. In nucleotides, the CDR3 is TGTGCCAGCAGTTTGAACAGCCCCTACGAGCAGTACTTC.

The CDR3 sequence is CASSSGIRDTGELFF. In DNA form, the CDR3 reads TGTGCCAGCAGTTCTGGGATTCGGGACACCGGGGAGCTGTTTTTT. The V gene is TRBV28, the J gene TRBJ2-2; D is undetermined. The CDR3 spans 15 residues. Germline V gives CDR1 MDHEN, CDR2 SYDVKM. Trimming shortened V by 4 bases and J by 3 bases, and 12 bases separated the two germline ends.